These 18 T cell receptor beta chains came from one sample sequenced in a study of neoadjuvant anti-PD-1 for oral cavity cancer. Sequencing was performed with immunoSEQ multiplex PCR; in TCRdb, only in-frame clones are kept and a portion is missing. Here the sample spans about 6,800 clones, approximately 69% being singletons. Sample: PBMCs, taken before nivolumab (anti-PD-1) treatment. These receptors were taken from a person aged 35-79 years with oral cavity squamous cell carcinoma.

This chain uses TRBV11-3 with TRBJ2-7; no clear D gene. Germline V CDR1 and CDR2: SGHNT, YENEEA. Trimming left V 3 bases short and J 4 bases short, with 7 bases between. This CDR3 region has 12 residues. This CDR3 reads CASSFLGYEQYF. The CDR3 DNA sequence: TGTGCCAGCAGCTTCCTTGGGTACGAGCAGTACTTC.

This clone was detected only a few times. The chain couples TRBV7-8 to TRBJ1-6, with unresolved D. Looked up from germline, CDR1 is SGHVS and CDR2 is FQNEAQ. The CDR3 runs to 15 residues. V lost 1 base to trimming and J lost 8 bases, with 12 bases between them. The CDR3 DNA reads TGTGCCAGCAGCTTAGTGGGGTTAGCGGATTCACCCCTCCACTTT. This sequence encodes CASSLVGLADSPLHF.

The chain recombines TRBV9 with TRBJ2-3, with TRBD2 identical over 11 bases. Looked up from germline, CDR1 is SGDLS and CDR2 is YYNGEE. Germline trimming cut 3 bases from V and 0 bases from J; bases unmatched to any gene: 3. This CDR3 spans 16 amino acids. Here the CDR3 reads CASSARLAGSTDTQYF. The CDR3 DNA is TGTGCCAGCAGCGCCCGACTAGCGGGGAGCACAGATACGCAGTATTTT.

This rearrangement joins TRBV18 to TRBJ2-7; 7 bases agree with TRBD2. CDR3 length equals 16 residues. The V gene's germline CDR1 is KGHSH and CDR2 LQKENI. V was pared by 3 bases and J by 0 bases, with 8 bases of the junction left unmatched. The CDR3 DNA sequence: TGTGCCAGCTCACCTGCGGGGAGGGCGTCCTCCTACGAGCAGTACTTC. Its protein product is CASSPAGRASSYEQYF.

The chain carries TRBV4-1 and TRBJ2-3, with a tentative D call TRBD2 (5 bases). The CDR3 length is 17 residues. Germline V gene lookup returns CDR1 MGHRA and CDR2 YSYEKL. The germline V and J ends were trimmed by 0 bases and 1 base, with 14 bases remaining between them. CDR3 nucleotide sequence: TGCGCCAGCAGCCAAGATACCCCGGGGTTAGGCACAGATACGCAGTATTTT. Translated: CASSQDTPGLGTDTQYF.

This clone has only one observation. The V call is TRBV2, the J call TRBJ2-5; D is unresolved. Germline V lookup: CDR1 SNHLY, CDR2 FYNNEI. With 7 bases removed from V and 7 bases from J, the gap between germline ends came to 16 bases. The CDR3 contains 13 residues. The CDR3 coding sequence is TGTGCCAGCACCCGGACCCTACTTCGGACCCAGTACTTC. Translated: CASTRTLLRTQYF.

The V gene is TRBV19, the J gene TRBJ2-1, with 10 bases identical to TRBD2. V was clipped by 7 bases and J by 8 bases; unmatched bases: 11. From germline, CDR1 is LNHDA and CDR2 SQIVND (reference sequence). This CDR3 contains 15 residues. This chain's CDR3 is CASMESGGAADEQFF. The CDR3 nucleotides read TGTGCCAGTATGGAAAGCGGGGGGGCGGCGGATGAGCAGTTCTTC. Looking up the rest from reference TRBV19 and TRBJ2-1 gives the full variable domain: DGGITQSPKYLFRKEGQNVTLSCEQNLNHDAMYWYRQDPGQGLRLIYYSQIVNDFQKGDIAEGYSVSREKKESFPLTVTSAQKNPTAFYLCASMESGGAADEQFFGPGTRLTVL.

V is TRBV7-8 and J is TRBJ1-5; 8 positions agree with TRBD1. The CDR3 runs 15 residues. Losses at the gene ends were 3 bases for V and 0 bases for J; bases not matched to a gene: 1. CDR1 SGHVS and CDR2 FQNEAQ come from the germline V gene. The DNA for the CDR3 is TGTGCCAGCAGCTTGGGACAGGATAGCAATCAGCCCCAGCATTTT. This translates into CASSLGQDSNQPQHF. The full variable domain, rest sourced from reference TRBV7-8 and TRBJ1-5, is GAGVSQSPRYKVAKRGQDVALRCDPISGHVSLFWYQQALGQGPEFLTYFQNEAQLDKSGLPSDRFFAERPEGSVSTLKIQRTQQEDSAVYLCASSLGQDSNQPQHFGDGTRLSIL.

This chain joins TRBV7-8 and TRBJ2-7, with 7 bases matching TRBD1. The CDR3 covers 18 residues. Losses at the gene ends were 5 bases for V and 4 bases for J; bases not matched to a gene: 20. Germline CDR1 and CDR2: SGHVS and FQNEAQ. The CDR3: CASSLKTAGMRQGYEQYF. The CDR3 coding sequence is TGTGCCAGCAGCCTAAAGACGGCTGGTATGAGACAGGGTTACGAGCAGTACTTC.

The chain employs TRBV7-2 and TRBJ1-6, with a weak D call TRBD1 (6 bases). Trimming pared 2 bases from V and 8 bases from J, leaving 16 bases between. CDR1 SGHTA and CDR2 FQGNSA come from the germline V gene. The CDR3 length is 16 residues. Written as DNA, the CDR3 is TGTGCCAGCAGCTTATGGGGGGGGGCGAACGATTCACCCCTCCACTTT. Translation: CASSLWGGANDSPLHF.

The chain recombines TRBV6-1 with TRBJ2-7; 8 nucleotides match TRBD1. Germline values: CDR1 MNHNS, CDR2 SASEGT. The CDR3 runs 13 residues. Unmatched junction bases numbered 7, after V lost 9 bases and J lost 3 bases. Here the CDR3 DNA reads TGTGCCAGTAGGACAGGGAGGATCTACGAGCAGTACTTC. Translating it yields CASRTGRIYEQYF.

J is TRBJ2-7 and V is TRBV29-1; 8 positions match TRBD2. The trim removed 3 bases at V and 7 bases at J, leaving 17 bases unmatched. This CDR3 comprises 16 residues. The V gene's germline CDR1 is SQVTM and CDR2 ANQGSEA. CDR3 sequence: CSVDGIRDTGGREQYF. The CDR3 coding sequence is TGCAGCGTTGATGGAATAAGGGACACGGGGGGGAGGGAGCAGTACTTC.

The chain is built from TRBV6-6 and TRBJ1-6; 7 bases are a match to TRBD1. V lost 4 bases to trimming and J lost 4 bases; unmatched junction nucleotides: 1. This CDR3 contains 14 residues. Germline CDR1 and CDR2: MNHNY and SVGAGI (reference sequence). The CDR3 DNA follows: TGTGCCAGCAGTTTGACAGGGTATAATTCACCCCTCCACTTT. Translation gives CASSLTGYNSPLHF.

This chain links TRBV19 with TRBJ2-5, with TRBD1 matching over 7 bases. V gave up 5 bases and J gave up 5 bases; unmatched junction bases: 14. CDR3 size: 16 residues. CDR1 and CDR2 from the germline V gene are LNHDA and SQIVND (reference sequence). Here the CDR3 DNA reads TGTGCCAGTAGTGGGACCACAGGGGTTTTCGGGGAGACCCAGTACTTC. This encodes CASSGTTGVFGETQYF. Variable domain in full (rest from reference TRBV19 and TRBJ2-5): DGGITQSPKYLFRKEGQNVTLSCEQNLNHDAMYWYRQDPGQGLRLIYYSQIVNDFQKGDIAEGYSVSREKKESFPLTVTSAQKNPTAFYLCASSGTTGVFGETQYFGPGTRLLVL.

The table lists this clone with a count of one. The J gene is TRBJ1-2, the V gene TRBV2; D uncertain. Per the germline V gene, CDR1 is SNHLY and CDR2 is FYNNEI. Trimming removed 8 bases from V and 1 base from J, with 11 bases in between. The CDR3 is 13 residues long. The CDR3 sequence: CASGYLGNYGYTF. The CDR3 coding sequence is TGTGCCAGCGGGTATCTGGGTAACTATGGCTACACCTTC.

The V and J genes are TRBV6-1 and TRBJ1-1; D is ambiguous. Per germline, CDR1 MNHNS and CDR2 SASEGT. With 1 base removed from V and 1 base from J, the gap between germline ends came to 7 bases. This CDR3 region has 14 residues. CDR3 in DNA: TGTGCCAGCAGTGAAGGAGGAGAGAACACTGAAGCTTTCTTT. As protein: CASSEGGENTEAFF.

The chain employs TRBV29-1 and TRBJ1-5, with a possible D match to TRBD1 (5 bases). The CDR3 sequence is 13 residues long. Germline V gives CDR1 SQVTM, CDR2 ANQGSEA. Trimming cost V 2 bases and J 3 bases, with 8 bases left between them. Here the CDR3 reads CSVEWDPNQPQHF. The CDR3 DNA sequence: TGCAGCGTTGAATGGGACCCCAATCAGCCCCAGCATTTT. Full variable domain (missing parts from reference TRBV29-1 and TRBJ1-5): SAVISQKPSRDICQRGTSLTIQCQVDSQVTMMFWYRQQPGQSLTLIATANQGSEATYESGFVIDKFPISRPNLTFSTLTVSNMSPEDSSIYLCSVEWDPNQPQHFGDGTRLSIL.

The rearrangement joins TRBV5-1 to TRBJ1-4, with 7 bases lining up with TRBD1. The germline gives CDR1 SGHRS, CDR2 YFSETQ. This CDR3 spans 14 amino acids. Germline trimming cut 0 bases from V and 8 bases from J; bases unmatched to any gene: 4. The CDR3 loop is CASSLGQGSEKLFF. In DNA form, the CDR3 reads TGCGCCAGCAGCTTGGGACAGGGCAGCGAAAAACTGTTTTTT. The whole variable domain, remainder taken from reference TRBV5-1 and TRBJ1-4, is KAGVTQTPRYLIKTRGQQVTLSCSPISGHRSVSWYQQTPGQGLQFLFEYFSETQRNKGNFPGRFSGRQFSNSRSEMNVSTLELGDSALYLCASSLGQGSEKLFFGSGTQLSVL.